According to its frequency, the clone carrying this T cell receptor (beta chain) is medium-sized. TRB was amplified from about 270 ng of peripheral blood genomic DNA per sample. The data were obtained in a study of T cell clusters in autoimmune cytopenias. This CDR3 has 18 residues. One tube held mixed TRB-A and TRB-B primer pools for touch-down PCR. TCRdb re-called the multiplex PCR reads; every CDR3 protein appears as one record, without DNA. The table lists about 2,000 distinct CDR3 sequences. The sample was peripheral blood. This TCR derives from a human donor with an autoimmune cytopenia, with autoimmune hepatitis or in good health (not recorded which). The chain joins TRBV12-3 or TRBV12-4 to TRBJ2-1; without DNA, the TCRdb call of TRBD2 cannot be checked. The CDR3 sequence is CASSRLATSGALYNEQFF.